The rows below give T cell receptor beta chains drawn from one sample of a study of T cell repertoires in cytomegalovirus infection. TCRdb fed the reads into MiXCR, producing one record per CDR3 protein. The sample has some 350,000 distinct CDR3 sequences, 34% seen once. These receptors have no known antigen. The sequences come from cultured PBMCs, collected from culture after CMV antigen stimulation. The receptors come from a human donor in good health (CMV status not recorded). Some clones in this sample may be carry-over from other donors' samples. The CDR3 runs from the conserved cysteine through the conserved F or W. Each record gives: V gene, D gene, J gene, CDR3 protein. The D gene is left open where the match is weak.

>TRBV10-3|.|TRBJ1-2
CAISELNWGYTF
>TRBV3-1|TRBD2|TRBJ2-1
CASSQHLRRGLAGAEQFF
>TRBV7-2|.|TRBJ2-7
CASSPPHHEQYF
>TRBV30|.|TRBJ2-2
CAWRLGRRTGELFF
>TRBV7-2|.|TRBJ2-1
CASRRGSGSYNEQFF
>TRBV29-1|.|TRBJ1-1
CSVVMVVSTEAFF
>TRBV7-2|TRBD1|TRBJ2-3
CASSRRQGNTQYF
>TRBV11-1|.|TRBJ2-1
CASRGRSYNEQFF
>TRBV11-3|TRBD2|TRBJ2-1
CASSIGLVREQFF
>TRBV4-3|.|TRBJ2-1
CASSQEGDVLNEQFF
>TRBV6-1|.|TRBJ2-5
CASSRLWPGETQYF
>TRBV6-6|TRBD1|TRBJ2-5
CASSYRQGKETQYF
>TRBV6-5|TRBD2|TRBJ2-1
CASSPTSGRFDEQFF
>TRBV7-9|TRBD1|TRBJ1-5
CASSPTGDPQPQHF
>TRBV11-2|.|TRBJ1-2
CASSHAGVLASYGYTF
>TRBV6-2/TRBV6-3|.|TRBJ2-1
CASSLRDVHNEQFF
>TRBV27|TRBD2|TRBJ2-1
CASSQPKGLAGGHEQFF
>TRBV6-5|.|TRBJ2-1
CASKSGADYNEQFF
>TRBV7-9|.|TRBJ2-1
CASSLGVSLNEQFF
>TRBV7-2|.|TRBJ2-3
CASSPTRLSTDTQYF
>TRBV7-2|.|TRBJ1-1
CASSPQAGMNTEAFF
>TRBV20-1|.|TRBJ2-3
CSARRPEGGTDTQYF
>TRBV28|TRBD1|TRBJ2-1
CASSSTGGYNEQFF
>TRBV28|.|TRBJ1-5
CAIGRAGNQPQHF
>TRBV10-3|.|TRBJ1-2
CAIGRNQDNYGYTF
>TRBV20-1|TRBD2|TRBJ2-5
CSARDAGDQETQYF
>TRBV7-2|.|TRBJ2-5
CASSPMVQETQYF
>TRBV7-2|.|TRBJ2-3
CASSLDRSGYTQYF
>TRBV6-1|.|TRBJ2-6
CASTPSGANVLTF
>TRBV12-3/TRBV12-4|TRBD1|TRBJ1-2
CASSLRTGNYGYNF
>TRBV6-2/TRBV6-3|TRBD2|TRBJ2-3
CASSYSERDTDTQYF
>TRBV7-9|.|TRBJ1-3
CATRQTVSGNTIYF
>TRBV7-2|.|TRBJ2-5
CASSITSGGPSGETQYF
>TRBV29-1|TRBD2|TRBJ2-7
CSCLSGGYEQYF
>TRBV6-5|.|TRBJ2-1
CASSYMGGAEQFF
>TRBV6-2/TRBV6-3|.|TRBJ2-3
CASGGTYTDTQYF
>TRBV24-1|.|TRBJ2-1
CATSDPQNNEQFF
>TRBV25-1|TRBD2|TRBJ2-5
CASSRVAGGPFYF
>TRBV7-2|TRBD2|TRBJ2-1
CASSFSGVSYNEQFF
>TRBV27|TRBD1|TRBJ1-5
CASSSGDRGNQPQHF
>TRBV6-5|.|TRBJ1-3
CASSYSTSSGNTIYF
>TRBV20-1|.|TRBJ2-3
CSASHQDTQYF
>TRBV11-2|TRBD2|TRBJ2-7
CASSLEVPAGGFYEQYF
>TRBV28|TRBD1|TRBJ1-1
CASSPRTGRRAYPEAFF
>TRBV6-1|TRBD1|TRBJ1-2
CASTREGTGGVYGYTF